This TCR beta chain derives from a study of post-analysis software for immune sequencing data (dated by TCRdb to the mid-2010s). Background on the whole study: Relapsing-remitting, secondary progressive and progressive-relapsing multiple sclerosis were recorded as disease courses, and subtype annotation was lacking for some patients. Patient repertoires were compared against some twelve previously published healthy control repertoires from donors aged about 6 to 27 years. A subset of samples was prepared in parallel using single-end sample barcoding, then pooled and co-amplified after Illumina adapter ligation. What the authors observed across the whole study: Direct clustering with F measure revealed strong co-clustering of samples prepared in the same batch, which led to a batch-effect correction. Normalized Chao1 diversity was significantly lower in multiple sclerosis patients than controls, suggesting substantial peripheral T-cell clonal expansion. Patients showed significantly higher frequencies than controls for roughly five TRBV segments, among them TRBV5-6, TRBV5-1 and TRBV20-1. The multiple sclerosis patient group was slightly younger than the control group.

The CDR3 measures 16 amino acids from cysteine to phenylalanine. Only the CDR3 DNA is retained, 48 bases long and in frame from the first base. Germline trimming: 4 bases from V, 2 bases from J; junction bases outside gene matches: 10. Looking up the germline V gene yields CDR1 SQVTM and CDR2 ANQGSEA. On this clonotype itself: Its cognate antigen has yet to be identified. No base quality information exists; no much larger clone differs at one position.

To demonstrate the VDJtools post-analysis software, TCR beta repertoires were profiled from the peripheral blood of about 13 young patients with multiple sclerosis. The multiple sclerosis patients were children and adolescents ranging in age from about 6 to 16 years. The method was PCR. The data were produced on an Illumina HiSeq 2500. To reduce PCR and sequencing biases, unique molecular identifiers were incorporated into the TCR beta cDNA libraries. Every 1 to 10 million input T cells yielded around 500,000 cDNA molecules, meaning each molecule approximated one T cell. The same protocol used for the earlier healthy control dataset was applied to prepare and sequence the patient libraries. Within a given batch, samples were prepared together, multiplexed and sequenced on the same HiSeq lane. The authors processed their data as follows. Raw barcoded reads were processed with MIGEC, discarding single-read molecular identifier groups before consensus assembly and CDR3 extraction. Clonotype tables were post-analysed with VDJtools, normalizing diversity by down-sampling all datasets to the smallest sample size. Repertoire overlap clustering matched CDR3 amino acid but not nucleotide sequences to correct batch-related cross-sample contamination. TCRdb took the public reads, trimmed them with fastp at Q25, ran MiXCR for clone calling and kept in-frame beta chains. Each record represents a unique CDR3 protein, reported with the most common genes and DNA among its rows. The V and J calls here are based on TCRdb, not the publication. Present in this sample are over 700,000 distinct CDR3 sequences, just under 30% of which were seen just once. The top ten hold about 0.5% of the sample.

This sequence was found in a girl between 5 and 17 years old with multiple sclerosis. The V gene is TRBV29-1 and the J gene is TRBJ2-5; 10 bases in the junction line up with TRBD2. Specimen: blood. DNA sequence: TGCAGCGTTGGACGAGGAACTAGCGGGACTCAAGAGACCCAGTACTTC. Its protein is CSVGRGTSGTQETQYF.